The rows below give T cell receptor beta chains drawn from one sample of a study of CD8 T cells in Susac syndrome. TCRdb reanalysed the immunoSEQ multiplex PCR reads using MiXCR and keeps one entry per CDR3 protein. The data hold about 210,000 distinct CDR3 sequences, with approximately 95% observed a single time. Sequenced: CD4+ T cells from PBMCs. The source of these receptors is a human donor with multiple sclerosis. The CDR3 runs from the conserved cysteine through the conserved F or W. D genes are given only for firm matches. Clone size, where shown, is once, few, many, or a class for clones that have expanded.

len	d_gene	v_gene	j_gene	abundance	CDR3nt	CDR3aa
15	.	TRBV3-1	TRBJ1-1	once	TGTGCCAGCAGCCCTCCAGGACAGATGAACACTGAAGCTTTCTTT	CASSPPGQMNTEAFF
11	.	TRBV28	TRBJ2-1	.	TGTGCCAGCAGCTCCGAGTTTGAGCAGTTCTTC	CASSSEFEQFF
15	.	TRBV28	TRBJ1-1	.	TGTGCCAGCAGTTTTGGGGGCGCCGCTACCGCTGAAGCTTTCTTT	CASSFGGAATAEAFF
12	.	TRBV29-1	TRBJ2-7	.	TGCAGCGTCCAGGACAGACCTTACGAGCAGTACTTC	CSVQDRPYEQYF
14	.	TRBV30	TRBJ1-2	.	TGTGCCTGGAGTACGGACCCGGGGGACTATGGCTACACCTTC	CAWSTDPGDYGYTF
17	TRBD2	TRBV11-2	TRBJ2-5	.	TGTGCCAGCAGCCCGTGGACTAGCGGGGTTTCTCCAGAGACCCAGTACTTC	CASSPWTSGVSPETQYF
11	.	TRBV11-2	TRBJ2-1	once	TGTGCCAGCAGCCGCCCGAATGAGCAGTTCTTC	CASSRPNEQFF
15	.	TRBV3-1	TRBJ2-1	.	TGTGCCAGCAGCCAAGACCCGGGGCCACACAATGAGCAGTTCTTC	CASSQDPGPHNEQFF
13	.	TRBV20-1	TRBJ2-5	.	TGCAGTGCTAGAGGGACAGTTTCAGAGACCCAGTACTTC	CSARGTVSETQYF
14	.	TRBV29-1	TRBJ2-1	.	TGCAGCGTTGAAATGGGGGGCGCCTACAATGAGCAGTTCTTC	CSVEMGGAYNEQFF
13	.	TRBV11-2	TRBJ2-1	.	TGTGCCAGCAGCTTAAAGACTATCAATGAGCAGTTCTTC	CASSLKTINEQFF
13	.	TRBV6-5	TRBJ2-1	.	TGTGCCAGCAGCGGACAGTTCTACAATGAGCAGTTCTTC	CASSGQFYNEQFF
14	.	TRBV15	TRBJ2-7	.	TGTGCCACCAGCAGAGTGGACAGCAACTACGAGCAGTACTTC	CATSRVDSNYEQYF
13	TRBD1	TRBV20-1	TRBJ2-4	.	TGCAGTGCCCCCAGGACAGGGGAAGACATTCAGTACTTC	CSAPRTGEDIQYF
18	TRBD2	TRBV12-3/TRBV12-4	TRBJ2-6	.	TGTGCCAGCAGTCCAAGGACTAGCGGGGGTACTGGGGCCAACGTCCTGACTTTC	CASSPRTSGGTGANVLTF
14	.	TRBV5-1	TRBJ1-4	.	TGCGCCAGCCACGAAGGACCAACTAATGAAAAACTGTTTTTT	CASHEGPTNEKLFF
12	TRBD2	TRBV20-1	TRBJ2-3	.	TGCAGTGTCACTAGCGGCACAGATACGCAGTATTTT	CSVTSGTDTQYF
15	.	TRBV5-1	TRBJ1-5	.	TGCGCCAGCAGCGAGACAGGTTGGGGCAATCAGCCCCAGCATTTT	CASSETGWGNQPQHF
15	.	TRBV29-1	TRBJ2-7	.	TGCAGCGTTCGGACGGGCCTGGACTGGGCCTACGAGCAGTACTTC	CSVRTGLDWAYEQYF
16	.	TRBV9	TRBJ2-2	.	TGTGCCAGCAGCGTAGGACTCTCGGCGGGGACCGGGGAGCTGTTTTTT	CASSVGLSAGTGELFF
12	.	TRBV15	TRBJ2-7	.	TGTGCCACCAGCAGCGGACACTCGCCGCAGTACTTC	CATSSGHSPQYF
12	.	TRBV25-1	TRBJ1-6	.	TGTGCCAGCAGTGAGGCTAATTCACCCCTCCACTTT	CASSEANSPLHF
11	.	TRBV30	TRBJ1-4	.	TGTGCCTGGAGTGGGGGTGGGAAACTGTTTTTT	CAWSGGGKLFF
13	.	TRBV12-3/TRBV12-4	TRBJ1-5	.	TGTGCCAGCAGTTTAGCCGGTGGTCAGCCCCAGCATTTT	CASSLAGGQPQHF
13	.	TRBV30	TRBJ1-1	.	TGTGCCCAAACCTTGGAGGAGGACACTGAAGCTTTCTTT	CAQTLEEDTEAFF
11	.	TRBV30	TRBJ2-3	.	TGTGCCTGGACTAGCACAGATACGCAGTATTTT	CAWTSTDTQYF
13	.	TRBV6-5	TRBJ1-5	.	TGTGCCAGCAGTTACTCATGGGGTCAGCCCCAGCATTTT	CASSYSWGQPQHF
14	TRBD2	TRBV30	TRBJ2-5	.	TGTGCCTGGAGTGTAGGTAGCGGGCTGGAGACCCAGTACTTC	CAWSVGSGLETQYF
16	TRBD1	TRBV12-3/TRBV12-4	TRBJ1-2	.	TGTGCCAGCAGTTTAGCTGAGACAGGGGTTAACTATGGCTACACCTTC	CASSLAETGVNYGYTF
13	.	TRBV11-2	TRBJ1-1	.	TGTGCCAGCAGCCCTCTACGCAGGGCTGAAGCTTTCTTT	CASSPLRRAEAFF
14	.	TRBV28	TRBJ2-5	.	TGTGCCAGCAGTTTGGAAAGGGAGAGGGAGACCCAGTACTTC	CASSLERERETQYF
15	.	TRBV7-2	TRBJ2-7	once	TGTGCCAGCAGCTTAGCCGGAACAGATTTATACGAGCAGTACTTC	CASSLAGTDLYEQYF
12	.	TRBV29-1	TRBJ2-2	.	TGCAGCGTTGAAGTAGGAGCCGGGGAGCTGTTTTTT	CSVEVGAGELFF
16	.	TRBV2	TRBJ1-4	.	TGTGCCAGCAGTGAAGCGCTTCAGGGGAGGGGTGAAAAACTGTTTTTT	CASSEALQGRGEKLFF
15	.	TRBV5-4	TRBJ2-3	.	TGTGCCAGCAGCTTACAGCGACCTGAGCTGGATACGCAGTATTTT	CASSLQRPELDTQYF
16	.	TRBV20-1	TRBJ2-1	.	TGCAGTGCTAGAACTCGGGAGCCCGGAGAGGGCGATGAGCAGTTCTTC	CSARTREPGEGDEQFF
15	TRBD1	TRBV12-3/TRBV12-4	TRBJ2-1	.	TGTGCCAGCAGTTTGTGGGACAGTTCCTACAATGAGCAGTTCTTC	CASSLWDSSYNEQFF
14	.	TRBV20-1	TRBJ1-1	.	TGCAGTGCTAAGAAGGGCTCCATGAACACTGAAGCTTTCTTT	CSAKKGSMNTEAFF
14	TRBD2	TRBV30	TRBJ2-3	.	TGTGCCTGGAGTGTACGGGGGGGGTCGGATACGCAGTATTTT	CAWSVRGGSDTQYF
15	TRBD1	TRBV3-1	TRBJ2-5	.	TGTGCCAGCAGCCCCGGGGACAGCAAGCAAGAGACCCAGTACTTC	CASSPGDSKQETQYF
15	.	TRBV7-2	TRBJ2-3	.	TGTGCCAGCAGACCTCAATTATCCGCCACAGATACGCAGTATTTT	CASRPQLSATDTQYF
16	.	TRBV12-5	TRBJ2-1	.	TGTGCTAGTGGTTTGGTACGGGGGATGCGGGACAATGAGCAGTTCTTC	CASGLVRGMRDNEQFF
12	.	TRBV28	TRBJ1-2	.	TGTGCCAGCAGTGGTACAGGGAACGGCTACACCTTC	CASSGTGNGYTF
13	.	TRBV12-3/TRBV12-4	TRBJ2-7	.	TGTGCCAGCAGTTTGCCAAGGCCGGGCGAGCAGTACTTC	CASSLPRPGEQYF
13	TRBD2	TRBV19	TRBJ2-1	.	TGTGCCAGCTCCAGTAGCGGGGGGCTAGAGCAGTTCTTC	CASSSSGGLEQFF
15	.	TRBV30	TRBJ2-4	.	TGTGCCTGGAGTACAGGAGTTCTAGCCAAAAACATTCAGTACTTC	CAWSTGVLAKNIQYF
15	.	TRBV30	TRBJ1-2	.	TGTGCCTGGAGTCCATCCGGGACCGCAAACTATGGCTACACCTTC	CAWSPSGTANYGYTF
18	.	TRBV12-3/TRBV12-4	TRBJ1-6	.	TGTGCCAGCAGTTGGCGGGACCTTACTCACGGCAGGGGTTCACCCCTCCACTTT	CASSWRDLTHGRGSPLHF
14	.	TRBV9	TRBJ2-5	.	TGTGCCAGCAGCGTAGGGGGCTCCGGAGAGACCCAGTACTTC	CASSVGGSGETQYF
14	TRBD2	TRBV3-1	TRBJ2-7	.	TGTGCCAGCAGCCAAGTCGCTAGCGGCTACGAGCAGTACTTC	CASSQVASGYEQYF
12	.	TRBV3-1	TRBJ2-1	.	TGTGCCAGCAGCCCCAATGACAATGAGCAGTTCTTC	CASSPNDNEQFF
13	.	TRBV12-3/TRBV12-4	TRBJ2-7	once	TGTGCCAGCAGTCTAATACCGACAGACGAGCAGTACTTC	CASSLIPTDEQYF
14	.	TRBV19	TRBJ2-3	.	TGTGCCAGTAGCCAAACAGGAGGCACAGATACGCAGTATTTT	CASSQTGGTDTQYF
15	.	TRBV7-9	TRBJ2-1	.	TGTGCCAGCAGCTTAATGACAGGCGTCAACAATGAGCAGTTCTTC	CASSLMTGVNNEQFF